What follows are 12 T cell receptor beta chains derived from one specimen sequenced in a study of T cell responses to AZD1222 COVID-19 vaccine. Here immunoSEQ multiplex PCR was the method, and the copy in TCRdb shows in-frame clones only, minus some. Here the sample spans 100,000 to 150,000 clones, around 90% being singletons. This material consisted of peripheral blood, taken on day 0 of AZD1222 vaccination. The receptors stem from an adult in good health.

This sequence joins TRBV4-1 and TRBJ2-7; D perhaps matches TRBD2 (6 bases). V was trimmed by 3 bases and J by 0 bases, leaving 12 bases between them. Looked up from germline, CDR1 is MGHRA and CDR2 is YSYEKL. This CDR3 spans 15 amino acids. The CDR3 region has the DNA TGCGCCAGCAGCCATAGTAACGGGAGCTCCTACGAGCAGTACTTC. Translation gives CASSHSNGSSYEQYF.

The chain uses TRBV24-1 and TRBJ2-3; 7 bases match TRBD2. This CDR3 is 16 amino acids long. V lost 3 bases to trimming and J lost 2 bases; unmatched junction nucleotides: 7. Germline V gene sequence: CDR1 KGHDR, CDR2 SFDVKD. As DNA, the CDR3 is TGTGCCACCAGTGATGGGGTAGCGGGTTACACAGATACGCAGTATTTT. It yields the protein CATSDGVAGYTDTQYF.

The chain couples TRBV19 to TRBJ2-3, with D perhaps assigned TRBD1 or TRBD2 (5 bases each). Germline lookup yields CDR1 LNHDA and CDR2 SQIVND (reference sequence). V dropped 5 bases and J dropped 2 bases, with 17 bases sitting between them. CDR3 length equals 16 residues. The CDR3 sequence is CASSARDQPTTDTQYF. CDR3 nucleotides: TGTGCCAGTAGTGCCCGGGACCAGCCCACCACAGATACGCAGTATTTT.

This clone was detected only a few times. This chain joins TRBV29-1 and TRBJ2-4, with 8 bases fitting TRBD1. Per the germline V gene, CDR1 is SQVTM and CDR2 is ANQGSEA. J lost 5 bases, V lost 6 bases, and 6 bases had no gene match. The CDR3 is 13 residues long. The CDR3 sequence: CSVDGQGENIQYF. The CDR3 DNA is TGCAGCGTGGACGGACAGGGAGAAAACATTCAGTACTTC.

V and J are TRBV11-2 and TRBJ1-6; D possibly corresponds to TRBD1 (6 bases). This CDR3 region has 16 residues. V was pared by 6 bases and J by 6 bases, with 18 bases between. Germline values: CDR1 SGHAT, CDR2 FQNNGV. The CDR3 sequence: CASSRPTGVSNSPLHF. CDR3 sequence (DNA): TGTGCCAGCAGTCGCCCGACAGGAGTCTCTAATTCACCCCTCCACTTT.

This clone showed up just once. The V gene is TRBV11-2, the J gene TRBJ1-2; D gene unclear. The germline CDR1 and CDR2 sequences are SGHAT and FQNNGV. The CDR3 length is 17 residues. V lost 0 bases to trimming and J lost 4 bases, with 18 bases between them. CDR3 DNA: TGTGCCAGCAGCTTAGATGGGAGATGGCGAGACCCCTATGGCTACACCTTC. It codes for CASSLDGRWRDPYGYTF.

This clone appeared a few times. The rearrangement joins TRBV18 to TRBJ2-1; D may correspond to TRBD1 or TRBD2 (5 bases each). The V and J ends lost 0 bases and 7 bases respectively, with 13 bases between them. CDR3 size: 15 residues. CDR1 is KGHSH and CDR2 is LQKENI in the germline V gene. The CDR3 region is CASSPPLLGPNEQFF. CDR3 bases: TGTGCCAGCTCACCACCGCTCCTGGGACCTAATGAGCAGTTCTTC.

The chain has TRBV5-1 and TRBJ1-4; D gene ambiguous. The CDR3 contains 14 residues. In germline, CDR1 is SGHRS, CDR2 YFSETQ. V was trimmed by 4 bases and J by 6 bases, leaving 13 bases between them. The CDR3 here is CASSPIRQDEKLFF. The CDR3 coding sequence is TGCGCCAGCAGCCCCATTCGGCAGGATGAAAAACTGTTTTTT.

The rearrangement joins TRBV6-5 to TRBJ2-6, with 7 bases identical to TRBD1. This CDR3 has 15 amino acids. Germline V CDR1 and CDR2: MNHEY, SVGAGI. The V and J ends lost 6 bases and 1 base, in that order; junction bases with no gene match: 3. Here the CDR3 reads CASRHRGSGANVLTF. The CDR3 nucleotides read TGTGCCAGCAGGCACAGGGGATCTGGGGCCAACGTCCTGACTTTC.

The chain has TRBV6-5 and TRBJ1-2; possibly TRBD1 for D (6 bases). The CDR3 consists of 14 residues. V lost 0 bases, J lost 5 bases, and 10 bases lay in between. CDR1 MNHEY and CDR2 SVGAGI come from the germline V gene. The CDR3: CASSYSGGPYGYTF. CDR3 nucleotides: TGTGCCAGCAGTTACTCTGGGGGCCCTTATGGCTACACCTTC.

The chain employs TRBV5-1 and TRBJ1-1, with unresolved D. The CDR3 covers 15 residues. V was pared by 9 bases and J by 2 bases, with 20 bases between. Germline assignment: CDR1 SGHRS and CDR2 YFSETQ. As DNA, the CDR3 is TGCGCCACCACGGAAAAAGGGCAGAGCAACACTGAAGCTTTCTTT. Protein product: CATTEKGQSNTEAFF.

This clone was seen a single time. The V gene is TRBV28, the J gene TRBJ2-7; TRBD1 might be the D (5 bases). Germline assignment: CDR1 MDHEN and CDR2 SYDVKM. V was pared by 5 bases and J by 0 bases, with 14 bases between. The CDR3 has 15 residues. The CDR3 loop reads CASSPNHRSSYEQYF. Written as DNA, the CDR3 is TGTGCCAGCAGTCCCAACCACAGGAGCTCCTACGAGCAGTACTTC.